The 18 T cell receptor beta chains given below trace back to one sample, sequenced in a study of shared clonotypes between healthy human individuals. Data came from immunoSEQ multiplex PCR; TCRdb stores just in-frame clones and leaves some out. The data contain hundreds of thousands of clones, almost 95% of them singletons. Selected positively for CCR7 and CD45RO-negative, naive CD8 cells excluded terminally differentiated effector memory CD45RA+ cells. The source material was naive CD8+ T cells sorted from blood. All receptors come from a man aged 25-45 years in good health.

V and J are TRBV7-9 and TRBJ2-7; 9 bases fit TRBD2. The CDR3 extends over 16 amino acids. Germline CDR1 reads SEHNR; CDR2 reads FQNEAQ (reference sequence). The V gene end was trimmed by 1 base and the J gene end by 4 bases; junction bases not matched to a gene: 8. CDR3 nucleotides: TGTGCCAGCAGCTTAGAGGGAGCGGGAGGAGGATACGAGCAGTACTTC. Translated: CASSLEGAGGGYEQYF.

This chain joins TRBV2 and TRBJ2-7; D perhaps matches TRBD1 (6 bases). The CDR3 has 12 amino acids. V lost 6 bases and J 3 bases, leaving 9 bases between the germline ends. Germline CDR1 SNHLY, CDR2 FYNNEI. Written as DNA, the CDR3 is TGTGCCAGCAGAAACAGGGTCTACGAGCAGTACTTC. It encodes CASRNRVYEQYF.

In the case of this clone: This same CDR3 is encoded by further DNA sequences in the sample. V gene TRBV30 combines with J gene TRBJ2-1; 11 bases fit TRBD1. This CDR3 contains 14 residues. CDR1 and CDR2 (germline): GTSNPN, SVGIG (reference sequence). The V and J ends lost 0 bases and 7 bases, in that order; junction bases with no gene match: 2. CDR3 residues: CAWSVGQGVNEQFF. Here the CDR3 DNA reads TGTGCCTGGAGTGTGGGACAGGGGGTGAATGAGCAGTTCTTC.

To note about this clone: Other nucleotide sequences from this sample produce the same CDR3. V gene TRBV28 combines with J gene TRBJ2-3; 11 bases fit TRBD1. CDR1 is MDHEN and CDR2 is SYDVKM in the germline V gene. Losses at the gene ends were 2 bases for V and 4 bases for J; bases not matched to a gene: 2. The CDR3 sequence is 15 residues long. CDR3 amino acids: CASSLGTGGSDTQYF. CDR3 bases: TGTGCCAGCAGTTTAGGGACAGGGGGATCAGATACGCAGTATTTT.

The gene calls are TRBV11-3 and TRBJ1-5; 8 positions match TRBD1. Per the germline V gene, CDR1 is SGHNT and CDR2 is YENEEA. The CDR3 totals 17 residues. The ends lost 2 bases at V and 6 bases at J; junction bases unmatched: 12. The CDR3 bases are TGTGCCAGCAGCTTATTCTTAGGACAGGGTCTTTGTCAGCCCCAGCATTTT. Its protein is CASSLFLGQGLCQPQHF.

This chain links TRBV10-3 with TRBJ2-3; D unresolved. The CDR3 has 12 residues. Germline loops: CDR1 ENHRY, CDR2 SYGVKD. V lost 8 bases and J 2 bases, leaving 8 bases between the germline ends. CDR3 DNA: TGTGCCATCGGTCCCCCCACAGATACGCAGTATTTT. It encodes CAIGPPTDTQYF.

The chain is built from TRBV10-2 and TRBJ1-2; D gene ambiguous. The CDR3 covers 13 residues. Germline CDR1 is WSHSY and CDR2 is SAAADI. V was trimmed by 7 bases and J by 0 bases, leaving 9 bases between them. The CDR3 nucleotides read TGCGCCAGCACCCTGGCGGCTAACTATGGCTACACCTTC. Translation: CASTLAANYGYTF.

The V call is TRBV6-1, the J call TRBJ2-7; 10 nucleotides line up with TRBD2. Germline loops: CDR1 MNHNS, CDR2 SASEGT. V lost 4 bases and J lost 3; bases outside the gene matches: 15. This CDR3 has 18 amino acids. The DNA for the CDR3 is TGTGCCAGCAGTGCACTAGCGGGAACAACCCTCATTCACTACGAGCAGTACTTC. As protein: CASSALAGTTLIHYEQYF.

The V gene is TRBV11-2, the J gene TRBJ2-7; 12 nucleotides match TRBD2. The CDR3 is made up of 19 amino acids. Germline-derived CDR1 and CDR2 are SGHAT and FQNNGV. With V trimmed by 5 bases and J by 3 bases, 17 bases remained unmatched. The CDR3 DNA is TGTGCCAGCAGCACAACCGGGACTAGCGGGTTTCCCCCTAGCTACGAGCAGTACTTC. Its translation: CASSTTGTSGFPPSYEQYF. Variable domain in full (rest from reference TRBV11-2 and TRBJ2-7): EAGVAQSPRYKIIEKRQSVAFWCNPISGHATLYWYQQILGQGPKLLIQFQNNGVVDDSQLPKDRFSAERLKGVDSTLKIQPAKLEDSAVYLCASSTTGTSGFPPSYEQYFGPGTRLTVT.

This chain links TRBV30 with TRBJ2-1; no firm D call. Trimming removed 2 bases from V and 1 base from J, with 3 bases in between. CDR1 and CDR2 from the germline V gene are GTSNPN and SVGIG (reference sequence). The length of the CDR3 is 12 residues. Here the CDR3 reads CAWSTSYNEQFF. The CDR3 DNA reads as TGTGCCTGGAGTACATCCTACAATGAGCAGTTCTTC.

In this sample, this clone turned up once. The genes are TRBV9 and TRBJ2-5; unclear D gene. Germline values: CDR1 SGDLS, CDR2 YYNGEE. The CDR3 totals 14 residues. Trimming removed 0 bases from V and 5 bases from J, with 11 bases in between. For the CDR3, the DNA is TGTGCCAGCAGCGTAGACGGGTCCGGGGAGACCCAGTACTTC. It specifies CASSVDGSGETQYF. Full variable domain (rest looked up from reference TRBV9 and TRBJ2-5): DSGVTQTPKHLITATGQRVTLRCSPRSGDLSVYWYQQSLDQGLQFLIQYYNGEERAKGNILERFSAQQFPDLHSELNLSSLELGDSALYFCASSVDGSGETQYFGPGTRLLVL.

In this sample, this clone turned up once. This chain joins TRBV5-6 and TRBJ2-7; 9 bases agree with TRBD1. Germline assignment: CDR1 SGHDT and CDR2 YYEEEE. V lost 0 bases and J lost 9; bases outside the gene matches: 13. This CDR3 contains 16 residues. CDR3 residues: CASSLALQGALNGQYF. CDR3 DNA sequence: TGTGCCAGCAGCTTGGCGTTACAGGGGGCGCTTAATGGGCAGTACTTC.

V gene TRBV7-2 combines with J gene TRBJ2-5; D not resolved. This CDR3 spans 15 amino acids. V lost 1 base to trimming and J lost 1 base, with 10 bases between them. CDR1 is SGHTA and CDR2 is FQGNSA in the germline V gene. The CDR3 reads CASSLEGVIQETQYF. Written as DNA, the CDR3 is TGTGCCAGCAGCTTAGAGGGCGTAATCCAAGAGACCCAGTACTTC.

The genes are TRBV7-2 and TRBJ1-1; a possible D gene is TRBD1 (5 bases). V dropped 6 bases and J dropped 3 bases, with 14 bases sitting between them. Germline lookup yields CDR1 SGHTA and CDR2 FQGNSA. This CDR3 is built from 14 residues. DNA for the CDR3: TGTGCCAGCAGAAAATGGGCGGGGGACACTGAAGCTTTCTTT. Translating it yields CASRKWAGDTEAFF.

The J gene is TRBJ1-3, the V gene TRBV7-2; D uncertain. CDR1 and CDR2 (germline): SGHTA, FQGNSA. V was trimmed by 4 bases and J by 4 bases, leaving 11 bases between them. The CDR3 loop spans 14 amino acids. Here the CDR3 DNA reads TGTGCCAGCAGCTACGTCGATCGGGGAAACACCATATATTTT. Its translation: CASSYVDRGNTIYF.

The chain has TRBV2 and TRBJ1-2, with a possible D match to TRBD1 (6 bases). Germline-derived CDR1 and CDR2 are SNHLY and FYNNEI. V lost 8 bases to trimming and J lost 8 bases, with 15 bases between them. The CDR3 runs to 12 residues. Written as DNA, the CDR3 is TGTGCCAGCCCTGGGGGGGCGATGGGCTACACCTTC. The encoded protein is CASPGGAMGYTF.

The J gene is TRBJ2-3, the V gene TRBV6-5, with a possible D match to TRBD2 (5 bases). CDR3 length: 13 amino acids. CDR1 is MNHEY and CDR2 is SVGAGI in the germline V gene. Trimming stripped 8 bases from V and 2 bases from J, with 11 bases between. Here the CDR3 DNA reads TGTGCCAGCTCCCCGGGGATCACAGATACGCAGTATTTT. Translating gives CASSPGITDTQYF.

CDR3 coding DNA: TGTGCCAGCAGCCGCGGGGAACATAGCACAGATACGCAGTATTTT. This gives the protein CASSRGEHSTDTQYF. The chain couples TRBV9 to TRBJ2-3; tentatively, D is TRBD2 (6 bases). The length of the CDR3 is 15 residues. Germline V lookup: CDR1 SGDLS, CDR2 YYNGEE. V was clipped by 4 bases and J by 0 bases, with 12 bases between them.